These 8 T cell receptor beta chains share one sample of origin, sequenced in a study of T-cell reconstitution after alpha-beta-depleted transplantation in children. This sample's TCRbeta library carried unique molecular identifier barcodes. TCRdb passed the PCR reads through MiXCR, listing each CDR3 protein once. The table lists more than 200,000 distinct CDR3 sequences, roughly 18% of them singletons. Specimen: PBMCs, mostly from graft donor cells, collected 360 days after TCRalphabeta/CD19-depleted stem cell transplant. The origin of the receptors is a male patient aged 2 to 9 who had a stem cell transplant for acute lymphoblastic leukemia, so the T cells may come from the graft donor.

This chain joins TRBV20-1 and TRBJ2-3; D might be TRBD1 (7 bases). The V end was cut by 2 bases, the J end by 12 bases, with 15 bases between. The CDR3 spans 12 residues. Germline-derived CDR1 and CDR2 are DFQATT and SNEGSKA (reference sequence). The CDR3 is CSARQGGSTQYF. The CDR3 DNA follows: TGCAGTGCTAGACAGGGGGGTTCCACCCAGTATTTT.

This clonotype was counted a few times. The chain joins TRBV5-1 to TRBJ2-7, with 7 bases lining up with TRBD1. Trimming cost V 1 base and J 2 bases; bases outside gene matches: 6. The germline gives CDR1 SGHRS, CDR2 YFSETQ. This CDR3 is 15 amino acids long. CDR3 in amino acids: CASSLLTGQTYEQYF. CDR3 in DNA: TGCGCCAGCAGCTTGTTGACAGGGCAGACCTACGAGCAGTACTTC.

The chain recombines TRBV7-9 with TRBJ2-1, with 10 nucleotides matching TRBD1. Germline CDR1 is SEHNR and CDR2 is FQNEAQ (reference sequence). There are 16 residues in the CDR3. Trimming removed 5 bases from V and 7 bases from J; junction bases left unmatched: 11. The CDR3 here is CASSVPGTGARNEQFF. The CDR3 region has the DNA TGTGCCAGCAGCGTTCCCGGGACAGGGGCTCGAAATGAGCAGTTCTTC.

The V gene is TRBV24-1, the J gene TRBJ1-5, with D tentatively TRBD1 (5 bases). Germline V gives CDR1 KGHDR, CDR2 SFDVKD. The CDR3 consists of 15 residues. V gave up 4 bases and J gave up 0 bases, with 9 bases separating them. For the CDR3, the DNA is TGTGCCACCAGTGACCCGAGGGGTAGCAATCAGCCCCAGCATTTT. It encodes CATSDPRGSNQPQHF.

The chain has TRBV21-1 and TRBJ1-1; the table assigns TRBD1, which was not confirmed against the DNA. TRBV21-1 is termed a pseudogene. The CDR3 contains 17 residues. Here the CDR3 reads CASSKQGAPMMNTEAFF. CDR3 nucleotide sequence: TGTGCCAGCAGCAAACAGGGGGCGCCCATGATGAACACTGAAGCTTTCTTT.

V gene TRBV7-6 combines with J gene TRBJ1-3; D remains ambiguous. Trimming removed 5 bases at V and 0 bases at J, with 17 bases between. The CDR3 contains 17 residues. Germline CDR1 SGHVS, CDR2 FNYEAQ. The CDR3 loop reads CASSPPGGIASGNTIYF. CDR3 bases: TGTGCCAGCAGCCCCCCGGGAGGAATAGCCTCTGGAAACACCATATATTTT.

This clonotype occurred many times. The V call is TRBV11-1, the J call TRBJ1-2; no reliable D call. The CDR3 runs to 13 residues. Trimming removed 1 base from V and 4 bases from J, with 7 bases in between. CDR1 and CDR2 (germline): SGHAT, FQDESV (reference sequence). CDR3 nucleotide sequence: TGTGCCAGCAGCTTAGATACCGCCTATGGCTACACCTTC. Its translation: CASSLDTAYGYTF.

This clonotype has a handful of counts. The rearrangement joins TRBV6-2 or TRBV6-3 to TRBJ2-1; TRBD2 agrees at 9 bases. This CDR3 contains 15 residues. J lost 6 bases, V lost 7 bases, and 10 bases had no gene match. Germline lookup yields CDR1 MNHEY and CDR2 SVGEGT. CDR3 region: CASTIAGARRNEQFF. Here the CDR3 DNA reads TGTGCCAGCACAATAGCGGGGGCCCGACGCAATGAGCAGTTCTTC.